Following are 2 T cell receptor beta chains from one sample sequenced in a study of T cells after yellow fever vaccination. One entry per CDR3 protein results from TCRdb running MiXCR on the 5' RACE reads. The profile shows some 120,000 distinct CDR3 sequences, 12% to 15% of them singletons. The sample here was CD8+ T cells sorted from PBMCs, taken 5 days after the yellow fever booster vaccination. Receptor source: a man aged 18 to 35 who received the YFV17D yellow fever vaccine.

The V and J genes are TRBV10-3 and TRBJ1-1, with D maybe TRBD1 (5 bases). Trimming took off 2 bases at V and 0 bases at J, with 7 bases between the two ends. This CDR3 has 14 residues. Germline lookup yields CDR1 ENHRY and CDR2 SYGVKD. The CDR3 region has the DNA TGTGCCATCAGTGAGGGGGCCATGAACACTGAAGCTTTCTTT. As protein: CAISEGAMNTEAFF.

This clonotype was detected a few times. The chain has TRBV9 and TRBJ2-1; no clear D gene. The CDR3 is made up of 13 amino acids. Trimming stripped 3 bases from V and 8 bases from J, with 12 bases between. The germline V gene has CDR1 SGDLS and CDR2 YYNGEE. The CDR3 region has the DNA TGTGCCAGCAGCGGTTCTAGGGATGATGAGCAGTTCTTC. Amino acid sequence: CASSGSRDDEQFF.